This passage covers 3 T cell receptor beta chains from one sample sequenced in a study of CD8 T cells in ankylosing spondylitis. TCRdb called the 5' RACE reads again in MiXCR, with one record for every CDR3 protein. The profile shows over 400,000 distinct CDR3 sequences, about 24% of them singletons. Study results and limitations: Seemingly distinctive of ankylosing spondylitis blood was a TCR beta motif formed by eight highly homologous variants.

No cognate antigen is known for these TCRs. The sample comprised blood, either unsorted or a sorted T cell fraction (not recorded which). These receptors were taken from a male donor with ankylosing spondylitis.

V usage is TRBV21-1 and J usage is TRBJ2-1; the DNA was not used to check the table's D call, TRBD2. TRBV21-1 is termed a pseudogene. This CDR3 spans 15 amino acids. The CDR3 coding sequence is TGTGCCAGCGGGGGGACTAGCGGGAGAGTAAATGAGCAGTTCTTC. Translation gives CASGGTSGRVNEQFF.

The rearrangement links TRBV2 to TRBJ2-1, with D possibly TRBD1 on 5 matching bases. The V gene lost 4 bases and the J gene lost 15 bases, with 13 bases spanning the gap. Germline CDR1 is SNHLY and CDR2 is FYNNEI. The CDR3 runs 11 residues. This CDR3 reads CASSGAIQGFF. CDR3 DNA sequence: TGTGCCAGCAGTGGGGCCATTCAGGGGTTCTTC.

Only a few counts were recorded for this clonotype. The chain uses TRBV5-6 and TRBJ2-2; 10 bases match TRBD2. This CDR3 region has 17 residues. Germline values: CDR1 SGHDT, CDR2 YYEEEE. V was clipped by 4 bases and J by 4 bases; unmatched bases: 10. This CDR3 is CASSPWRLAGLTGELFF. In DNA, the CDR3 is TGTGCCAGCAGCCCCTGGCGACTAGCGGGTCTCACCGGGGAGCTGTTTTTT.